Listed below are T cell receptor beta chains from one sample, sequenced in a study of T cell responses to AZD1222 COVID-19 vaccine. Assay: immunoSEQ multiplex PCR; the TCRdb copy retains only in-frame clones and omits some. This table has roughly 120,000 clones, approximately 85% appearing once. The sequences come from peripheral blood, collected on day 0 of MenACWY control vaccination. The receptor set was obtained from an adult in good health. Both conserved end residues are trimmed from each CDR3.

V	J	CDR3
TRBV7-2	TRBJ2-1	ASSWGYNEQF
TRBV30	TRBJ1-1	AWSWDVNTEAF
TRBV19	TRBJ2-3	ASSRVAVRVSDTQY
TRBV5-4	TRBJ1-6	ASSRTGGRLDNSPLH
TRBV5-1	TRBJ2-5	ASSLVGGGTARQETQY
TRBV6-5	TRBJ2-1	ASSRQWALSNEQF
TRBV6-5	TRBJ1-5	ASSYLGKDQPQH
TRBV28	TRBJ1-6	ASSPRHGSNSPLH
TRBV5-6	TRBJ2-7	ASSLNLGVINYEQY
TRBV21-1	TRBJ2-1	ASSKASQGTKGLAGGNNEQF